This T cell receptor beta chain came from a study of OX40 agonist ivuxolimab in advanced cancers. Study context: Patients in dose escalation had liver, melanoma, kidney or head and neck cancers. It was permissible to have had prior anti-PD-1, anti-PD-L1 or anti-CTLA-4 therapy, and about 40% had some. Two patients with cutaneous melanoma and one with hepatocellular carcinoma, three in total, showed partial responses.

Germline V lookup: CDR1 SGHTS, CDR2 YDEGEE. V lost 4 bases, J lost 4 bases, and 11 bases lay in between. The CDR3 is 13 amino acids. Anyone with autoimmune disease history or systemic immunosuppression was excluded. TCRdb keeps only in-frame clones here, not all; method: immunoSEQ multiplex PCR. The table includes tens of thousands of clones, roughly 84% detected once. V gene TRBV5-8 combines with J gene TRBJ1-1; possibly TRBD1 for D (5 bases). The TCR was taken from an adult with an advanced solid tumor such as melanoma, head and neck, liver or kidney cancer. Specimen: CD4+ or CD8+ T cells sorted from blood, collected in a trial of the OX40 agonist ivuxolimab. CDR3 bases: TGTGCCAGCAGCGTGGGTGGGGGCACTGAAGCTTTCTTT. Residues: CASSVGGGTEAFF.